These 10 T cell receptor beta chains originate from one sample sequenced in a study of cytomegalovirus exposure and HLA in healthy donors. It was with 60 Vbeta and 13 Jbeta primers that the PCR ran. Clones were read by immunoSEQ multiplex PCR, and TCRdb kept only the in-frame ones, dropping some. This table holds fewer than 100,000 clones, 75% to 80% found once. Sequencing was carried out using PBMCs. Source of these receptors: a female donor in good health and CMV-seronegative.

J is TRBJ1-5 and V is TRBV14; D might be TRBD1 (5 bases). This CDR3 is 12 amino acids long. Trimming stripped 5 bases from V and 11 bases from J, with 13 bases between. The V gene's germline CDR1 is SGHDN and CDR2 FVKESK. The CDR3 bases are TGTGCCAGCAGCGCCGGGGGATTGACCCAGCATTTT. Amino acids: CASSAGGLTQHF.

V and J are TRBV5-4 and TRBJ2-1; D remains ambiguous. The CDR3 runs 13 residues. Germline CDR1 SGHNT, CDR2 YYREEE (reference sequence). The ends were cut back, 3 bases at V and 1 base at J, with 5 bases in the middle. CDR3 amino acids: CASSSPSYNEQFF. CDR3 bases: TGTGCCAGCAGCTCTCCGTCCTACAATGAGCAGTTCTTC.

A few counts support this clone. The chain couples TRBV19 to TRBJ1-5; unclear D gene. CDR3 size: 14 residues. V was cut by 3 bases and J by 4 bases, with 10 bases left in between. Per the germline V gene, CDR1 is LNHDA and CDR2 is SQIVND (reference sequence). This CDR3 reads CASSIGRLNQPQHF. CDR3 nucleotides: TGTGCCAGTAGTATCGGCAGGCTAAATCAGCCCCAGCATTTT.

V is TRBV11-2 and J is TRBJ2-7, with 14 bases fitting TRBD2. J gave up 3 bases and V 5 bases, and 9 bases lay outside the gene matches. Germline V gene sequence: CDR1 SGHAT, CDR2 FQNNGV. The CDR3 sequence is 17 residues long. CDR3 DNA: TGTGCCAGCAGCATGAGGGGACTAGCGGGGGAAAACTACGAGCAGTACTTC. Its translation is CASSMRGLAGENYEQYF.

This rearrangement joins TRBV5-8 to TRBJ2-5, with 11 nucleotides matching TRBD1. CDR3 length equals 16 residues. Germline CDR1 SGHTS, CDR2 YDEGEE. Germline trimming cut 4 bases from V and 5 bases from J; bases unmatched to any gene: 10. CDR3: CASSTRGQGAVETQYF. The CDR3 DNA reads as TGTGCCAGCAGCACCCGCGGACAGGGGGCGGTTGAGACCCAGTACTTC.

CDR3 DNA: TGTGCCAGCAGGCGCACAGGTTACGAGCAGTACTTC. It encodes CASRRTGYEQYF. This chain connects TRBV28 to TRBJ2-7; TRBD1 might be the D (5 bases). The CDR3 extends over 12 amino acids. Germline values: CDR1 MDHEN, CDR2 SYDVKM. V lost 6 bases and J lost 4, with 10 bases in between.

In its sample, this clone was seen a few times. The chain uses TRBV7-2 and TRBJ2-7; D is possibly TRBD2 (5 bases). Germline CDR1 reads SGHTA; CDR2 reads FQGNSA. CDR3 length equals 15 residues. Trimming cost V 4 bases and J 6 bases, with 19 bases left between them. CDR3 amino acids: CASSSSLAGDSEQYF. In nucleotides, the CDR3 is TGTGCCAGCAGCTCAAGCCTGGCGGGTGACTCCGAGCAGTACTTC.

The chain has TRBV11-1 and TRBJ2-5; 8 bases map to TRBD2. V lost 7 bases, J lost 5 bases, and 12 bases stayed unmatched. Germline CDR1 SGHAT, CDR2 FQDESV (reference sequence). This CDR3 has 15 amino acids. CDR3 in DNA: TGTGCCAGCAAAAGCGGGGGCTACCAAGCGGAGACCCAGTACTTC. Protein sequence: CASKSGGYQAETQYF.

This clone was detected only once. J is TRBJ2-2 and V is TRBV15; no reliable D call. This CDR3 has 13 residues. Germline-derived CDR1 and CDR2 are LNHNV and YYDKDF (reference sequence). The V gene lost 0 bases and the J gene lost 5 bases, with 4 bases spanning the gap. CDR3 loop: CATSRERTGELFF. DNA of the CDR3: TGTGCCACCAGCAGAGAGAGGACCGGGGAGCTGTTTTTT.

This sequence joins TRBV9 and TRBJ1-2, with 11 bases that match TRBD1. The CDR3 length is 15 residues. Germline CDR1 SGDLS, CDR2 YYNGEE. Germline trimming cut 0 bases from V and 8 bases from J; bases unmatched to any gene: 6. CDR3 DNA sequence: TGTGCCAGCAGCGTAGGTGGACAGGGGGCTGAAGGCTACACCTTC. This sequence encodes CASSVGGQGAEGYTF.